Reported below is one T cell receptor (beta chain). Looked up from germline, CDR1 is SNHLY and CDR2 is FYNNEI. This CDR3 contains 15 residues. V was clipped by 2 bases and J by 6 bases; unmatched bases: 4. This sample is part of a study of control samples from healthy donors and cancer patients. Assay used: immunoSEQ multiplex PCR; TCRdb lists only in-frame clones, some missing. The sample contains about 86,000 clones, over 90% of which appear only once. The source of this sequence is a woman aged 25-40 years in good health. V is TRBV2 and J is TRBJ2-1; 10 bases agree with TRBD2. The sequencing input was blood. The CDR3 region is CASSETSSGSNEQFF. The CDR3 DNA reads as TGTGCCAGCAGTGAAACATCTAGCGGGAGCAATGAGCAGTTCTTC.